Presented here are 20 T cell receptor beta chains from one specimen sequenced in a study of T cell repertoires in cytomegalovirus infection. TCRdb called the reads again in MiXCR, with one record for every CDR3 protein. The sample lists around 530,000 distinct CDR3 sequences, about 26% occurring once. Sequenced: PBMCs. These receptor sequences come from a human donor in good health (CMV status not recorded). Some clones in this sample may be carry-over from other donors' samples.

This clonotype was counted at least ten times. The CDR3 region has the DNA TGTGCCAGCAGCTTAGTAGCGGGGACGTCGTATACGCAGTATTTT. Its protein is CASSLVAGTSYTQYF. The chain carries TRBV7-2 and TRBJ2-3, with 8 bases identical to TRBD2. The J segment lost 7 bases and the V segment lost 1 base, leaving 7 bases of the junction unmatched. CDR1 is SGHTA, CDR2 FQGNSA, per germline. The CDR3 is 15 amino acids.

The chain joins TRBV6-2 or TRBV6-3 to TRBJ2-1, with D tentatively TRBD2 (5 bases). The CDR3 runs 15 residues. Trimming cost V 6 bases and J 8 bases, with 20 bases left between them. From germline, CDR1 is MNHEY and CDR2 SVGEGT. CDR3 in amino acids: CASRTAEAIGDEQFF. The CDR3 DNA reads TGTGCCAGCAGAACGGCGGAGGCCATCGGGGATGAGCAGTTCTTC.

The rearrangement uses TRBV6-2 or TRBV6-3 and TRBJ1-2; unclear D gene. The CDR3 extends over 15 amino acids. Germline V gene sequence: CDR1 MNHEY, CDR2 SVGEGT. With 7 bases removed from V and 13 bases from J, the gap between germline ends came to 28 bases. CDR3 bases: TGTGCCAGCACCCCCCGAGGTGCGGGTTTGAGATCGTTCACCTTC. This sequence encodes CASTPRGAGLRSFTF.

There are many counts of this clonotype. The rearrangement links TRBV28 to TRBJ2-7; 10 bases line up with TRBD2. This CDR3 spans 15 amino acids. Per the germline V gene, CDR1 is MDHEN and CDR2 is SYDVKM. Trimming took 6 bases from V and 0 from J; bases not matched to a gene: 5. CDR3 DNA sequence: TGTGCCAGCAGACCTCCTAGCGGGAGCTCCTACGAGCAGTACTTC. Protein product: CASRPPSGSSYEQYF.

The V gene is TRBV7-9, the J gene TRBJ2-1; D possibly corresponds to TRBD2 (6 bases). Looked up from germline, CDR1 is SEHNR and CDR2 is FQNEAQ (reference sequence). The CDR3 runs to 14 residues. Trimming cost V 0 bases and J 10 bases, with 13 bases left between them. CDR3 amino acids: CASSLALSGPEQFF. Written as DNA, the CDR3 is TGTGCCAGCAGCTTAGCCCTTAGCGGCCCCGAGCAGTTCTTC.

This clonotype was seen only a few times. This sequence joins TRBV7-3 and TRBJ2-7, with 8 bases identical to TRBD2. In germline, CDR1 is SGHTA, CDR2 FQGTGA. The CDR3 loop spans 16 amino acids. After removal of 6 bases from V and 0 bases from J, the junction contained 10 bases not matched to a gene. The CDR3 loop reads CASSISSAGGSYEQYF. CDR3 nucleotide sequence: TGTGCCAGCAGTATTAGCTCGGCGGGAGGCTCCTACGAGCAGTACTTC.

The CDR3 region is CASRVQRRRRDYNEQFF. DNA of the CDR3: TGTGCCAGCAGGGTACAGCGAAGGAGGAGGGACTACAATGAGCAGTTCTTC. The chain combines TRBV6-5 with TRBJ2-1; TRBD2 is a possible D gene (6 bases). V lost 6 bases and J lost 3, with 21 bases in between. The CDR3 is 17 amino acids. Per germline, CDR1 MNHEY and CDR2 SVGAGI.

V gene TRBV25-1 combines with J gene TRBJ2-6; perhaps TRBD2 as D (6 bases). V gave up 1 base and J gave up 0 bases, with 13 bases separating them. There are 18 residues in the CDR3. Germline-derived CDR1 and CDR2 are MGHDK and SYGVNS. The CDR3 coding sequence is TGTGCCAGCAGTGAATCGGGTAGCGGTAGCTCTGGGGCCAACGTCCTGACTTTC. Its protein product is CASSESGSGSSGANVLTF.

As concerns this clonotype: Possible read error: a much larger clone is one base away. The chain has TRBV7-2 and TRBJ2-3; TRBD2 might be the D (5 bases). CDR3 length equals 14 residues. The germline V gene encodes CDR1 SGHTA and CDR2 FQGNSA. Trimming removed 1 base from V and 2 bases from J, with 7 bases in between. The CDR3 bases are TGTGCCAGCAGCTTAGGTAGCGTCACAGATACGCAGTATTTT. Its translation: CASSLGSVTDTQYF.

Only a few counts were recorded for this clonotype. The genes are TRBV19 and TRBJ1-1; the D is unclear. Germline loops: CDR1 LNHDA, CDR2 SQIVND (reference sequence). The CDR3 has 14 amino acids. V was trimmed by 4 bases and J by 8 bases, leaving 17 bases between them. CDR3 coding DNA: TGTGCCAGTAGTAACCGGGCGCCCCTGGCCGAAGCTTTCTTT. Protein: CASSNRAPLAEAFF.

This clonotype was seen a handful of times. The V and J genes are TRBV4-1 and TRBJ2-3, with a weak D call TRBD2 (6 bases). CDR3 length: 17 amino acids. From germline, CDR1 is MGHRA and CDR2 YSYEKL. Trimming took off 3 bases at V and 0 bases at J, with 16 bases between the two ends. DNA for the CDR3: TGCGCCAGCAGCCAGGAGGGGTTTCTCCCTAGCACAGATACGCAGTATTTT. This encodes CASSQEGFLPSTDTQYF.

The genes are TRBV7-9 and TRBJ1-2, with 8 bases identical to TRBD1. Losses at the gene ends were 7 bases for V and 5 bases for J; bases not matched to a gene: 12. There are 15 residues in the CDR3. Germline V gene lookup returns CDR1 SEHNR and CDR2 FQNEAQ (reference sequence). CDR3 DNA sequence: TGTGCCAGCACCGAGGACAGGGCGCCCCGGTATGGCTACACCTTC. Its protein is CASTEDRAPRYGYTF.

The chain employs TRBV4-3 and TRBJ2-1, with a tentative D call TRBD2 (6 bases). V lost 0 bases and J lost 9, with 9 bases in between. The CDR3 has 13 amino acids. The germline V gene has CDR1 LGHNA and CDR2 YSLEER. CDR3 nucleotide sequence: TGCGCCAGCAGCCAAGATGGGGGAGGTGAGCAGTTCTTC. Translated: CASSQDGGGEQFF.

This clonotype occurred a few times. This rearrangement joins TRBV7-8 to TRBJ2-7; D possibly corresponds to TRBD1 (6 bases). This CDR3 is built from 15 residues. Trimming removed 5 bases at V and 7 bases at J, with 21 bases between. Per germline, CDR1 SGHVS and CDR2 FQNEAQ. CDR3 in DNA: TGTGCCAGCAGCCCGATTCGGACAGTGCAGCATGAGCAGTACTTC. This encodes CASSPIRTVQHEQYF. The full variable domain, in which reference TRBV7-8 and TRBJ2-7 provide the parts outside the CDR3, is GAGVSQSPRYKVAKRGQDVALRCDPISGHVSLFWYQQALGQGPEFLTYFQNEAQLDKSGLPSDRFFAERPEGSVSTLKIQRTQQEDSAVYLCASSPIRTVQHEQYFGPGTRLTVT.

This clonotype was counted between two and nine times. The J gene is TRBJ1-1, the V gene TRBV6-1; TRBD1 matches 7 bases. This CDR3 has 14 amino acids. The J segment lost 6 bases and the V segment lost 2 bases, leaving 6 bases of the junction unmatched. Looked up from germline, CDR1 is MNHNS and CDR2 is SASEGT. The CDR3 DNA reads TGTGCCAGCAGTGAAAGGAGGGACAGCTCTGAAGCTTTCTTT. Its translation: CASSERRDSSEAFF.

This clonotype was counted between two and nine times. The chain joins TRBV5-1 to TRBJ1-5; 10 nucleotides line up with TRBD1. V lost 3 bases, J lost 9 bases, and 3 bases stayed unmatched. Germline V gives CDR1 SGHRS, CDR2 YFSETQ. CDR3 size: 13 residues. For the CDR3, the DNA is TGCGCCAGCAGCTGGGGGGACAGGGGGCCCCAGCATTTT. It translates to CASSWGDRGPQHF.

CDR3 loop: CSVRTSNTGELFF. Here the CDR3 DNA reads TGCAGCGTCCGGACCTCGAACACCGGGGAGCTGTTTTTT. The rearrangement joins TRBV29-1 to TRBJ2-2; D unclear. This CDR3 contains 13 residues. Looked up from germline, CDR1 is SQVTM and CDR2 is ANQGSEA. V lost 6 bases and J 0 bases, leaving 8 bases between the germline ends.

This sequence joins TRBV24-1 and TRBJ2-2; 10 positions match TRBD1. This CDR3 contains 17 residues. CDR1 and CDR2 (germline): KGHDR, SFDVKD. J was trimmed by 5 bases and V by 1 base; bases with no gene match: 6. Written as DNA, the CDR3 is TGTGCCACCAGTGATTTTAGGACAGGGGGAATAACCGGGGAGCTGTTTTTT. It translates to CATSDFRTGGITGELFF.

The rearrangement links TRBV7-2 to TRBJ1-3; D call uncertain. Per the germline V gene, CDR1 is SGHTA and CDR2 is FQGNSA. The CDR3 extends over 15 amino acids. With 5 bases removed from V and 0 bases from J, the gap between germline ends came to 11 bases. CDR3 amino acids: CASSVRASSGNTIYF. Written as DNA, the CDR3 is TGTGCCAGCAGCGTAAGGGCCTCCTCTGGAAACACCATATATTTT.

The V gene is TRBV19, the J gene TRBJ1-2; D not certain. Germline V gene lookup returns CDR1 LNHDA and CDR2 SQIVND (reference sequence). V dropped 2 bases and J dropped 8 bases, with 9 bases sitting between them. CDR3 length: 12 amino acids. This chain's CDR3 is CASSISGEGYTF. In DNA, the CDR3 is TGTGCCAGTAGTATATCCGGGGAAGGCTACACCTTC.